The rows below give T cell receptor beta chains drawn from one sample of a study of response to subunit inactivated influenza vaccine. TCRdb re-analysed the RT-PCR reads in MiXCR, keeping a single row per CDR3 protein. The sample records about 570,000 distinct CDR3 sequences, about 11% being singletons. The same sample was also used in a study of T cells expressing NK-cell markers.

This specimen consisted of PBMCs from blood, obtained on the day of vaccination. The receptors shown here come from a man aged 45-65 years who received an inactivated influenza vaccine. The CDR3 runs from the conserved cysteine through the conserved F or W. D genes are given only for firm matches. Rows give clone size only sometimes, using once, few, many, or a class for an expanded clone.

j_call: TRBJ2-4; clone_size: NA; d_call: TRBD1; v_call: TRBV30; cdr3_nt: TGTGCCTGGGGCGGACAGGGGGGGGCCAAAAACATTCAGTACTTC; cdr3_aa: CAWGGQGGAKNIQYF
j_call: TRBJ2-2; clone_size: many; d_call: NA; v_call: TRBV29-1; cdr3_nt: TGCAGCGGGGTGGACAACGCGAACACCGGGGAGCTGTTTTTT; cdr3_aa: CSGVDNANTGELFF
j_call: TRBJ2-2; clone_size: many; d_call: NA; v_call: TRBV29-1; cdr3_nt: TGCAGCGTTGCCGGGAGGAACACCGGGGAGCTGTTTTTT; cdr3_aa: CSVAGRNTGELFF
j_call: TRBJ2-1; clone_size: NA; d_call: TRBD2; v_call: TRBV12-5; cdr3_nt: TGTGCTAGTGGGGGGGGGACTAGCGGACCCAATGAGCAGTTCTTC; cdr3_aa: CASGGGTSGPNEQFF
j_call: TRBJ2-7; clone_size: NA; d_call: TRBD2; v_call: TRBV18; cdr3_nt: TGTGCCAGCTCACCTACAGGTCTAGCGGGCTACGAGCAGTACTTC; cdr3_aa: CASSPTGLAGYEQYF
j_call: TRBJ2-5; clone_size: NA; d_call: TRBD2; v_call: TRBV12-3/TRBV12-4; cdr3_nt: TGTGCCAGCAGTTCTAGCGGGGAGGGACAAGAGACCCAGTACTTC; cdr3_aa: CASSSSGEGQETQYF
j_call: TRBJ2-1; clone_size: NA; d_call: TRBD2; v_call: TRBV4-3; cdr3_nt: TGCGCCAGCAGCCAAGCCGACCTAGCGGAGCACTACAATGAGCAGTTCTTC; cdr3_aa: CASSQADLAEHYNEQFF
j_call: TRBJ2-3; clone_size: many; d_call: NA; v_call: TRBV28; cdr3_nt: TGTGCCAGCAGTTTATGGGGAGATACGCAGTATTTT; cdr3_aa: CASSLWGDTQYF
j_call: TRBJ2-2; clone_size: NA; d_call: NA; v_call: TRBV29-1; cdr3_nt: TGCAGCGTTCCCGACCACGCGAACACCGGGGAGCTGTTTTTT; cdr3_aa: CSVPDHANTGELFF
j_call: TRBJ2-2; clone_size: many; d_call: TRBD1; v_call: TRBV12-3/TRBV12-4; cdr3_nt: TGTGCCAGCAGTCCCTGGGGACAGGGGCCAACCGGGGAGCTGTTTTTT; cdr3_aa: CASSPWGQGPTGELFF
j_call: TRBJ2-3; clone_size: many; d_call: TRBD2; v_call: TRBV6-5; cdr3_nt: TGTGCCAGCAGTTATAGTACTAGCGGGGAAGACACAGATACGCAGTATTTT; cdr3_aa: CASSYSTSGEDTDTQYF
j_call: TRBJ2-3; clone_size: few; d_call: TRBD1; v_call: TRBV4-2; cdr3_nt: TGTGCCAGCAGCCAAGGGAACAGGGGTCTGGGGGATACGCAGTATTTT; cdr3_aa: CASSQGNRGLGDTQYF
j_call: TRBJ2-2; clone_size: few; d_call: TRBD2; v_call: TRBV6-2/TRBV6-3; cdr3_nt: TGTGCCAGCTACTCTACCCCCTCCGGGGGGTGGAACACCGGGGAGCTGTTTTTT; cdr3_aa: CASYSTPSGGWNTGELFF
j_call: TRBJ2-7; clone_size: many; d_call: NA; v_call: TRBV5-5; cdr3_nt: TGTGCCAGCAGCTTGTGGACAGCCTACGAGCAGTACTTC; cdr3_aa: CASSLWTAYEQYF
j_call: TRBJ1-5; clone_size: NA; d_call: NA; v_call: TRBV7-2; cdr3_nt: TGTGCCAGCAAAATGGACAGTAGCAATCAGCCCCAGCATTTT; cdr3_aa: CASKMDSSNQPQHF
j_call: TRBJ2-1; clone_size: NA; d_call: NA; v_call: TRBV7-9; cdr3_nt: TGTACCAGCAGCTTGTCGCCGTATGAGCAGTTCTTC; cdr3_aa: CTSSLSPYEQFF
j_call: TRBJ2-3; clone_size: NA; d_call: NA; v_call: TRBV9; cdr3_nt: TGTGCCAGCAGCCAACTCCCCCCACCGGGAGCTGCAGCAGATACGCAGTATTTT; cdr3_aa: CASSQLPPPGAAADTQYF
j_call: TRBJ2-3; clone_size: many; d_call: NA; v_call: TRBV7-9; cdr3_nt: TGTGCCAGCAGCTTAGATGGGGGCTACACAGATACGCAGTATTTT; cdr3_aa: CASSLDGGYTDTQYF
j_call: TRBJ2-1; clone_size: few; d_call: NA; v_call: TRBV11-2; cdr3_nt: TGTGCCAGCAGCTCACCCAAGGGAGCCTCCTACAATGAGCAGTTCTTC; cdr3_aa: CASSSPKGASYNEQFF
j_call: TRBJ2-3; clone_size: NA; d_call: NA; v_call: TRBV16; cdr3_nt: TGTGCCAGCAGCCAAACCGCGAGCCTGGGACGGGGCACAGATACGCAGTATTTT; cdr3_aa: CASSQTASLGRGTDTQYF
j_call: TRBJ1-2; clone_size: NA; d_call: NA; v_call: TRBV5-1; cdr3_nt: TGCGCCAGCAGAAAGGGGGGGGACGCCTATGGCTACACCTTC; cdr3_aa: CASRKGGDAYGYTF
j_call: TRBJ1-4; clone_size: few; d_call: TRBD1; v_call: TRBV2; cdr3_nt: TGTGCCAGCAGTGCGACCGGGACAGTTCGTGAAAAACTGTTTTTT; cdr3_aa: CASSATGTVREKLFF
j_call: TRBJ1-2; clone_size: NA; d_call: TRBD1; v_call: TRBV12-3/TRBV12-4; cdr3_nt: TGTGCCAGCAGTGGACAGGTCCATGGCTACACCTTC; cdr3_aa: CASSGQVHGYTF
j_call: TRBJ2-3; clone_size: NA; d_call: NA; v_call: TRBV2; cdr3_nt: TGTGCCAGCAGTGTGAACAGGAGAAGCACAGATACGCAGTATTTT; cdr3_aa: CASSVNRRSTDTQYF
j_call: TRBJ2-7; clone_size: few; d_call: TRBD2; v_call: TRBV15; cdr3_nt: TGTGCCACCAGCAGAGATTTTTCTAGCGGCTACGAGCAGTACTTC; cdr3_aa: CATSRDFSSGYEQYF
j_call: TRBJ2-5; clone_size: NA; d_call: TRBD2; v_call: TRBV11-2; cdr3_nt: TGTGCCAGCAGCTCCGGATGGAGGACTAGCGGGACGCAGGAGACCCAGTACTTC; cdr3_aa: CASSSGWRTSGTQETQYF
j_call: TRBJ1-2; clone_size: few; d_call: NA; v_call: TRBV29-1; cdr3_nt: TGCAGCGTTGAAGAGGACAGTCCTTCTGGCTACACCTTC; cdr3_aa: CSVEEDSPSGYTF
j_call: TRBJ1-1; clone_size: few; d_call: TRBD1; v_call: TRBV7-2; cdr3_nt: TGTGCCAGCAGTCGACAGGGACCGCCTGAAGCTTTCTTT; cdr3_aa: CASSRQGPPEAFF
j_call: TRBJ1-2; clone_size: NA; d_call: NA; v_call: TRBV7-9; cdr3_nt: TGTGCCAGCAGCTTAGGGGGACCAACCTTC; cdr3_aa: CASSLGGPTF
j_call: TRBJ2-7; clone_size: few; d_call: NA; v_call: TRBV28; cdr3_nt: TGTGCCAGCAGTTTTCTAGCGCTCTCCTACGAGCAGTACTTC; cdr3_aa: CASSFLALSYEQYF
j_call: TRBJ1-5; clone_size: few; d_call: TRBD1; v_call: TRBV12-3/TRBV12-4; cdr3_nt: TGTGCCAGCACGGGACAGGGGGGCAATCAGCCCCAGCATTTT; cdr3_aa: CASTGQGGNQPQHF